These T cell receptor beta chains were read from a single sample in a study of blood T cell repertoires in COVID-19. TCRdb's copy holds only in-frame clones and misses some; the assay was immunoSEQ multiplex PCR. The data hold about 140,000 clones, with 84% observed a single time. Sequencing was carried out using peripheral blood. Every receptor here comes from a human donor in a cohort sampled during active COVID-19. Both conserved end residues are part of each CDR3. D genes are given only for firm matches. Only part of the rows carry a size: once, few, many, or a class if the clone is expanded.

d_call j_call v_call clone_size cdr3_nt cdr3_aa
TRBD1 TRBJ2-7 TRBV18 . TGTGCCAGCTCACCGGACAGGGGGAACGAGCAGTACTTC CASSPDRGNEQYF
TRBD1 TRBJ1-1 TRBV27 . TGTGCCAGCACCAAGACAGGGGGCGCGGGAACTGAAGCTTTCTTT CASTKTGGAGTEAFF
. TRBJ2-1 TRBV19 . TGTGCCAGTAGCCTTAGGGGGGGGGACAATGAGCAGTTCTTC CASSLRGGDNEQFF
. TRBJ1-2 TRBV5-1 . TGCGCCAGCAGCTTGACAGCCCATACTAACTATGGCTACACCTTC CASSLTAHTNYGYTF
TRBD1 TRBJ2-2 TRBV5-1 . TGCGCCAGCCTCACAGGGGCGGGCACCGGGGAGCTGTTTTTT CASLTGAGTGELFF
. TRBJ2-7 TRBV3-1/TRBV3-2 . TGTGCCAGCAGAGAGCAAGGCTCGGGGTCCTACGAGCAGTACTTC CASREQGSGSYEQYF
. TRBJ2-3 TRBV5-6 . TGTGCCAGCAGCTTGTTCGCAGATACGCAGTATTTT CASSLFADTQYF
. TRBJ1-2 TRBV7-3 few TGTGCCATCCCGAATACGGTGGGGGGGAGCTATGGCTACACCTTC CAIPNTVGGSYGYTF
. TRBJ2-7 TRBV7-9 . TGTGCCAGCAGCTTGAATACAGATGGGAGCGAGCAGTACTTC CASSLNTDGSEQYF
. TRBJ2-7 TRBV12-2 . TGTGCAAGTCCGCGACAGGGGTGCCACGAGCAGTACTTC CASPRQGCHEQYF
. TRBJ1-2 TRBV30 . TGTGCCTGGAGTGTATCGTCTTATGGCTACACCTTC CAWSVSSYGYTF
. TRBJ1-5 TRBV6-5 . TGTGCCAGCCAAAAGGGGTATAGCAATCAGCCCCAGCATTTT CASQKGYSNQPQHF
. TRBJ2-7 TRBV21-1 . TGTGCCAGCAGCAAAGGAGTTCAGGACACAGATTCCACCCCCTACGAGCAGTACTTC CASSKGVQDTDSTPYEQYF
. TRBJ1-2 TRBV4-1 few TGCGCCAGCAGCCCAGGGGCGGCTAACTATGGCTACACCTTC CASSPGAANYGYTF
. TRBJ2-5 TRBV4-2 . TGTGCCAGCAGCCAAGCATACGGGGAGGTAGAGACCCAGTACTTC CASSQAYGEVETQYF
. TRBJ1-1 TRBV3-1/TRBV3-2 . TGTGCCAGCAGCCAAGTAGGGGGTTACACTGAAGCTTTCTTT CASSQVGGYTEAFF
TRBD2 TRBJ2-2 TRBV7-7 . TGTGCTAGCAGCTCTAGCGGGGGCCGACTCACCGGGGAGCTGTTTTTT CASSSSGGRLTGELFF
TRBD1 TRBJ1-2 TRBV6-6 . TGTGCCAGCAGACAGGGGGAGAACCATGGCTACACCTTC CASRQGENHGYTF
. TRBJ1-1 TRBV29-1 . TGCAGCTATACAGTGAACACTGAAGCTTTCTTT CSYTVNTEAFF
. TRBJ1-1 TRBV6-5 . TGTGCCAGCAGCCGCAACAGGAACACTGAAGCTTTCTTT CASSRNRNTEAFF
. TRBJ1-6 TRBV6-5 . TGTGCCAGCAGTTACTCCCGGGGAGGGGAAGTTCACCTCCACTTT CASSYSRGGEVHLHF
TRBD2 TRBJ2-1 TRBV7-2 . TGTGCCAGCAGCCAAACCGGGACTAGCGGGGGGGAGTTCTTC CASSQTGTSGGEFF
. TRBJ1-2 TRBV11-2 . TGTGCCAGCAGCTTAGAACCGGCGGACTATGGCTACACCTTC CASSLEPADYGYTF
. TRBJ1-2 TRBV12-3/TRBV12-4 . TGTGCCAGCAGCCGGAGCTATGGCTACACCTTC CASSRSYGYTF